Listed below are T cell receptor beta chains from one sample, sequenced in a study of T cell responses to AZD1222 COVID-19 vaccine. Assay: immunoSEQ multiplex PCR; the TCRdb copy retains only in-frame clones and omits some. The sample shows over 150,000 clones, 90% to 95% of them seen only once. The source material was peripheral blood, sampled 28 days after the second AZD1222 dose. The receptor source for this set is an adult who received the AZD1222 COVID-19 vaccine. The CDR3 runs from the conserved cysteine through the conserved F or W. The D gene is left open where the match is weak. Some rows mark clone size as missing; the rest say once, few, many or name a class of expanded clone.

CDR3 protein: CASSPRSLAQETQYF
CDR3 DNA: TGCGCCAGCAGTCCTAGGTCGCTAGCTCAAGAGACCCAGTACTTC
V gene: TRBV4-1
D gene: .
clone size: .
J gene: TRBJ2-5

CDR3 protein: CASSLGAVINEKLFF
CDR3 DNA: TGTGCCAGCAGCTTAGGGGCGGTTATTAATGAAAAACTGTTTTTT
V gene: TRBV7-2
D gene: .
clone size: .
J gene: TRBJ1-4

CDR3 protein: CASSQDIGGLSTDTQYF
CDR3 DNA: TGTGCCAGCAGCCAAGATATCGGGGGCCTTAGCACAGATACGCAGTATTTT
V gene: TRBV4-2
D gene: .
clone size: .
J gene: TRBJ2-3

CDR3 protein: CASSVTASDRGHYGYTF
CDR3 DNA: TGTGCCAGCAGCGTAACAGCTAGCGACAGGGGACACTATGGCTACACCTTC
V gene: TRBV9
D gene: TRBD1
clone size: .
J gene: TRBJ1-2

CDR3 protein: CASSLSSTPGNTIYF
CDR3 DNA: TGTGCCAGCAGCTTAAGTAGTACACCAGGAAACACCATATATTTT
V gene: TRBV7-2
D gene: .
clone size: once
J gene: TRBJ1-3

CDR3 protein: CASSLARDRSEAFF
CDR3 DNA: TGTGCCAGCAGCTTAGCCCGGGACAGAAGTGAAGCTTTCTTT
V gene: TRBV7-9
D gene: TRBD1
clone size: .
J gene: TRBJ1-1

CDR3 protein: CAWSQDINTEAFF
CDR3 DNA: TGTGCCTGGAGTCAGGACATAAACACTGAAGCTTTCTTT
V gene: TRBV30
D gene: .
clone size: .
J gene: TRBJ1-1

CDR3 protein: CASSSGQGATGSGAFF
CDR3 DNA: TGTGCCAGCAGCTCGGGACAGGGAGCGACGGGAAGCGGAGCTTTCTTT
V gene: TRBV5-4
D gene: TRBD1
clone size: few
J gene: TRBJ1-1

CDR3 protein: CASRKGAGIYNEQFF
CDR3 DNA: TGTGCCAGCCGGAAAGGGGCAGGAATATACAATGAGCAGTTCTTC
V gene: TRBV2
D gene: .
clone size: .
J gene: TRBJ2-1

CDR3 protein: CASGLPLGQGNYGYTF
CDR3 DNA: TGTGCTAGTGGTTTGCCACTCGGACAGGGAAACTATGGCTACACCTTC
V gene: TRBV12-5
D gene: TRBD1
clone size: .
J gene: TRBJ1-2

CDR3 protein: CASSLRLAGGLIDEQFF
CDR3 DNA: TGCGCCAGCAGCTTGAGGTTGGCGGGGGGGCTTATCGATGAGCAGTTCTTC
V gene: TRBV5-1
D gene: TRBD2
clone size: .
J gene: TRBJ2-1

CDR3 protein: CASRFAGATNEKLFF
CDR3 DNA: TGTGCCAGCAGATTTGCGGGAGCAACTAATGAAAAACTGTTTTTT
V gene: TRBV27
D gene: .
clone size: .
J gene: TRBJ1-4

CDR3 protein: CASSLGGGGRLNTEAFF
CDR3 DNA: TGTGCCAGTAGTTTAGGAGGAGGGGGGAGGTTGAACACTGAAGCTTTCTTT
V gene: TRBV19
D gene: .
clone size: .
J gene: TRBJ1-1

CDR3 protein: CASTRQGAGSGYTF
CDR3 DNA: TGTGCCAGCACGCGACAGGGGGCGGGTTCTGGCTACACCTTC
V gene: TRBV6-6
D gene: TRBD1
clone size: .
J gene: TRBJ1-2

CDR3 protein: CASSEQAVYEAFF
CDR3 DNA: TGTGCCAGCAGTGAACAGGCAGTTTATGAAGCTTTCTTT
V gene: TRBV6-1
D gene: .
clone size: .
J gene: TRBJ1-1

CDR3 protein: CASSQETGVTGELFF
CDR3 DNA: TGCGCCAGCAGCCAAGAGACGGGGGTCACCGGGGAGCTGTTTTTT
V gene: TRBV4-3
D gene: .
clone size: .
J gene: TRBJ2-2

CDR3 protein: CASSVADRTEAFF
CDR3 DNA: TGTGCCAGTAGTGTCGCGGACCGAACTGAAGCTTTCTTT
V gene: TRBV19
D gene: .
clone size: .
J gene: TRBJ1-1

CDR3 protein: CASSPQGGGANVLTF
CDR3 DNA: TGTGCCAGCAGCCCCCAGGGGGGTGGGGCCAACGTCCTGACTTTC
V gene: TRBV7-2
D gene: .
clone size: .
J gene: TRBJ2-6

CDR3 protein: CATSRDLLALEQYF
CDR3 DNA: TGTGCCACCAGCAGAGATCTTTTGGCCCTCGAGCAGTACTTC
V gene: TRBV15
D gene: .
clone size: .
J gene: TRBJ2-7

CDR3 protein: CASSQDGGGKGAFF
CDR3 DNA: TGCGCCAGCAGCCAAGATGGGGGGGGGAAAGGAGCTTTCTTT
V gene: TRBV4-1
D gene: .
clone size: .
J gene: TRBJ1-1

CDR3 protein: CASSMRTGSPYEQYF
CDR3 DNA: TGTGCCAGTAGTATGCGGACGGGGAGCCCCTACGAGCAGTACTTC
V gene: TRBV19
D gene: .
clone size: .
J gene: TRBJ2-7

CDR3 protein: CASSLAQGRGMGYTF
CDR3 DNA: TGTGCCAGCAGCTTAGCCCAGGGGAGGGGTATGGGCTACACCTTC
V gene: TRBV7-2
D gene: .
clone size: few
J gene: TRBJ1-2

CDR3 protein: CASSDLQGGSWTGELFF
CDR3 DNA: TGTGCCAGCAGTGACTTGCAGGGGGGGTCATGGACCGGGGAGCTGTTTTTT
V gene: TRBV6-4
D gene: .
clone size: .
J gene: TRBJ2-2

CDR3 protein: CASSFGRPVGDTQYF
CDR3 DNA: TGTGCCAGCAGCTTCGGGAGACCGGTGGGAGATACGCAGTATTTT
V gene: TRBV7-2
D gene: .
clone size: once
J gene: TRBJ2-3

CDR3 protein: CASSQVQTDTQYF
CDR3 DNA: TGTGCCAGCAGCCAAGTACAGACAGATACGCAGTATTTT
V gene: TRBV3-1/TRBV3-2
D gene: .
clone size: .
J gene: TRBJ2-3

CDR3 protein: CASSVGGGLSGTQYF
CDR3 DNA: TGTGCCAGCAGCGTAGGAGGAGGGTTGTCGGGTACGCAGTATTTT
V gene: TRBV9
D gene: .
clone size: .
J gene: TRBJ2-3

CDR3 protein: CASTPGGGGYTGELFF
CDR3 DNA: TGTGCCAGCACCCCGGGGGGCGGGGGGTACACCGGGGAGCTGTTTTTT
V gene: TRBV9
D gene: TRBD2
clone size: .
J gene: TRBJ2-2

CDR3 protein: CASSLSQGNTEAFF
CDR3 DNA: TGTGCCAGCAGCTTATCCCAGGGGAACACTGAAGCTTTCTTT
V gene: TRBV7-9
D gene: .
clone size: .
J gene: TRBJ1-1

CDR3 protein: CASSFVSQPQHF
CDR3 DNA: TGTGCCAGCAGTTTTGTATCCCAGCCCCAGCATTTT
V gene: TRBV6-6
D gene: .
clone size: .
J gene: TRBJ1-5

CDR3 protein: CASILGMGDQPQHF
CDR3 DNA: TGTGCCAGCATTCTTGGGATGGGGGACCAGCCCCAGCATTTT
V gene: TRBV6-1
D gene: .
clone size: .
J gene: TRBJ1-5

CDR3 protein: CASSQSVTYEQYF
CDR3 DNA: TGTGCCAGCAGCCAGTCGGTCACCTACGAGCAGTACTTC
V gene: TRBV6-5
D gene: .
clone size: .
J gene: TRBJ2-7

CDR3 protein: CASSVDGLNTEAFF
CDR3 DNA: TGTGCCAGCAGCGTGGACGGCCTGAACACTGAAGCTTTCTTT
V gene: TRBV7-9
D gene: .
clone size: .
J gene: TRBJ1-1

CDR3 protein: CASSARDRSVIYGYTF
CDR3 DNA: TGCGCCAGCAGCGCCCGGGACCGCTCCGTCATCTATGGCTACACCTTC
V gene: TRBV4-1
D gene: .
clone size: .
J gene: TRBJ1-2

CDR3 protein: CSVGRGTGSYEQYF
CDR3 DNA: TGCAGCGTTGGCCGAGGGACAGGATCCTACGAGCAGTACTTC
V gene: TRBV29-1
D gene: TRBD1
clone size: .
J gene: TRBJ2-7

CDR3 protein: CASSYMAMELKTPQHF
CDR3 DNA: TGTGCCAGCAGTTACATGGCTATGGAGCTCAAGACGCCCCAGCATTTT
V gene: TRBV6-6
D gene: .
clone size: .
J gene: TRBJ1-5

CDR3 protein: CASSQDGGVSGYTF
CDR3 DNA: TGTGCCAGCAGCCAAGATGGGGGGGTTTCTGGCTACACCTTC
V gene: TRBV14
D gene: .
clone size: .
J gene: TRBJ1-2

CDR3 protein: CASSLQTGDYEQYF
CDR3 DNA: TGTGCCAGCTCACTACAAACAGGGGATTACGAGCAGTACTTC
V gene: TRBV18
D gene: TRBD1
clone size: .
J gene: TRBJ2-7

CDR3 protein: CASSEYGWTTRSTDTQYF
CDR3 DNA: TGTGCCAGCAGTGAATATGGGTGGACCACCCGTAGCACAGATACGCAGTATTTT
V gene: TRBV6-1
D gene: .
clone size: once
J gene: TRBJ2-3

CDR3 protein: CASARVGTYGYTF
CDR3 DNA: TGTGCCAGCGCCCGGGTAGGGACCTATGGCTACACCTTC
V gene: TRBV6-5
D gene: .
clone size: few
J gene: TRBJ1-2

CDR3 protein: CASSSPGQGARGYTF
CDR3 DNA: TGTGCCAGCAGTTCACCGGGACAGGGGGCCCGGGGCTACACCTTC
V gene: TRBV6-5
D gene: TRBD1
clone size: .
J gene: TRBJ1-2